The rows below give T cell receptor beta chains drawn from one sample of a study of spatial heterogeneity in lung cancer. MiXCR, applied by TCRdb to the 5' RACE reads, yields one record per CDR3 protein. The sample has 16,000 or so distinct CDR3 sequences, under 7.5% seen once. Sample: lung tumor tissue, taken at surgery. Every receptor here comes from a female donor with early-stage non-small cell lung cancer. The CDR3 runs from the conserved cysteine through the conserved F or W. A D gene is named only where the DNA matches it firmly. Clone sizes are given selectively: once, few, many, or a class where the clone is expanded.

cdr3_aa | cdr3_nt | d_call | j_call | clone_size | v_call
CSVQTGYYEQYF | TGCAGCGTCCAGACAGGGTACTACGAGCAGTACTTC | TRBD1 | TRBJ2-7 | many | TRBV29-1
CASSERWQPQYF | TGTGCCAGCAGTGAAAGGTGGCAGCCCCAGTACTTC | . | TRBJ2-5 | many | TRBV6-1
CASSLKTAGPYGYTF | TGTGCCAGCAGCTTAAAGACAGCGGGTCCCTATGGCTACACCTTC | . | TRBJ1-2 | medium-sized | TRBV7-2
CASSPRTGGSDTQYF | TGTGCCAGCAGTCCACGGACAGGGGGCTCAGATACGCAGTATTTT | TRBD1 | TRBJ2-3 | many | TRBV28
CASSQDAGGIGYGELFF | TGCGCCAGCAGCCAAGATGCGGGGGGCATTGGGTACGGGGAGCTGTTTTTT | TRBD2 | TRBJ2-2 | many | TRBV4-3
CASSLAGAGQDTQYF | TGTGCCAGCAGTTTAGCGGGGGCGGGGCAAGATACGCAGTATTTT | . | TRBJ2-3 | . | TRBV12-3/TRBV12-4
CASSRGTNEKLFF | TGTGCCAGCAGCCGGGGCACCAATGAAAAACTGTTTTTT | . | TRBJ1-4 | many | TRBV7-9
CASSFGGEAYGYTF | TGTGCCAGCAGTTTCGGGGGTGAGGCTTATGGCTACACCTTC | . | TRBJ1-2 | many | TRBV28
CASYLRGSGANVLTF | TGTGCCAGCTACCTCAGGGGCTCTGGGGCCAACGTCCTGACTTTC | . | TRBJ2-6 | . | TRBV6-2/TRBV6-3
CASSLIPGANVLTF | TGTGCCAGCAGCTTAATCCCTGGGGCCAACGTCCTGACTTTC | . | TRBJ2-6 | many | TRBV7-3
CASSVEQGLAEAFF | TGTGCCAGCAGCGTGGAACAGGGCCTGGCTGAAGCTTTCTTT | . | TRBJ1-1 | medium-sized | TRBV9
CASSYRSSKLFF | TGTGCCAGCAGTTACAGGTCGTCTAAGCTGTTTTTT | . | TRBJ2-2 | few | TRBV6-5
CASSDRRGSSYNSPLHF | TGTGCCAGCAGTGATAGACGGGGGAGCTCCTATAATTCACCCCTCCACTTT | . | TRBJ1-6 | few | TRBV2
CASSYRDTGELFF | TGTGCCAGCAGTTACAGGGACACCGGGGAGCTGTTTTTT | . | TRBJ2-2 | medium-sized | TRBV6-2/TRBV6-3
CATGEIVRGGDTQYF | TGTGCCACAGGGGAGATAGTTCGGGGGGGAGATACGCAGTATTTT | TRBD2 | TRBJ2-3 | many | TRBV12-3/TRBV12-4
CASSDSSIYSPLHF | TGTGCCAGCAGTGATTCGTCTATCTATTCACCCCTCCACTTT | . | TRBJ1-6 | . | TRBV6-1
CSAEKGGRDQPQHF | TGCAGTGCAGAAAAGGGAGGGCGGGATCAGCCCCAGCATTTT | . | TRBJ1-5 | many | TRBV20-1
CASSRRNSWGLDLQETQYF | TGTGCCAGCAGCCGAAGAAACAGTTGGGGCCTAGACCTACAAGAGACCCAGTACTTC | . | TRBJ2-5 | many | TRBV28
CASSEAGGTDRNEQFF | TGTGCCAGCAGTGAAGCAGGCGGGACAGACCGCAATGAGCAGTTCTTC | . | TRBJ2-1 | few | TRBV2
CASSSIIQGSDGELFF | TGTGCCAGTAGCTCCATCATACAGGGGTCCGACGGGGAGCTGTTTTTT | TRBD1 | TRBJ2-2 | . | TRBV19
CASSLTGANVLTF | TGTGCCAGCAGCTTGACCGGGGCCAACGTCCTGACTTTC | . | TRBJ2-6 | . | TRBV5-4
CASSSPHWTSYNEQFF | TGTGCCAGCAGTTCGCCACATTGGACCTCCTACAATGAGCAGTTCTTC | . | TRBJ2-1 | many | TRBV28
CASSLEGNTEAFF | TGTGCCAGCAGCTTAGAGGGAAACACTGAAGCTTTCTTT | . | TRBJ1-1 | many | TRBV7-9
CASSGTTTSEAFF | TGTGCCAGCTCAGGGACAACTACGTCTGAAGCTTTCTTT | . | TRBJ1-1 | few | TRBV18
CSAREGTGRTEAFF | TGCAGTGCTAGAGAGGGGACGGGGAGGACTGAAGCTTTCTTT | . | TRBJ1-1 | many | TRBV20-1
CASSSGQGGAQPQHF | TGTGCCAGCAGTTCGGGACAGGGTGGGGCTCAGCCCCAGCATTTT | TRBD1 | TRBJ1-5 | few | TRBV28
CASSPDRSGTPFF | TGTGCCAGCAGCCCTGATCGTTCTGGGACACCCTTCTTC | . | TRBJ2-7 | many | TRBV14
CSTAGTSGSVADTQYF | TGCAGTACCGCCGGGACTAGCGGGAGTGTAGCAGATACGCAGTATTTT | TRBD2 | TRBJ2-3 | many | TRBV20-1
CASSFEQGWGNEKLFF | TGTGCCAGCAGTTTCGAACAGGGGTGGGGTAATGAAAAACTGTTTTTT | TRBD1 | TRBJ1-4 | many | TRBV28
CASSPGGSTEAFF | TGTGCCAGCAGTCCCGGGGGGTCCACTGAAGCTTTCTTT | . | TRBJ1-1 | few | TRBV6-6
CASSFSSGGAIGDTQYF | TGTGCCAGCAGCTTTTCTAGCGGGGGGGCCATCGGAGATACGCAGTATTTT | TRBD2 | TRBJ2-3 | many | TRBV7-6
CASSLVSSYEQFF | TGTGCCAGCAGCTTAGTCAGTAGTTACGAGCAGTTCTTC | . | TRBJ2-1 | few | TRBV7-8